These 18 T cell receptor beta chains share one sample of origin, sequenced in a study of CD4 and CD8 cells across lung adenocarcinoma regions. TCRdb called the PCR reads again in MiXCR, with one record for every CDR3 protein. The sample includes around 25,000 distinct CDR3 sequences, around 50% seen only once; the top ten take over 20%. The sample was CD4+ T cells from the center of a lung tumor. These receptors originate from a male donor with lung adenocarcinoma. The CD4 and CD8 labels of this study may be unreliable.

The chain combines TRBV4-1 with TRBJ2-3, with 7 positions matching TRBD1. Per the germline V gene, CDR1 is MGHRA and CDR2 is YSYEKL. V lost 3 bases, J lost 3 bases, and 3 bases stayed unmatched. This CDR3 is built from 14 residues. In nucleotides, the CDR3 is TGCGCCAGCAGCCACGGCAGGGGGACAGATACGCAGTATTTT. Translation gives CASSHGRGTDTQYF.

This clonotype was recorded only once. The V gene is TRBV7-6, the J gene TRBJ2-1; a possible D gene is TRBD1 (7 bases). The J call may be faulty, since TRBJ2-7 better matches the DNA end. There are 15 residues in the CDR3. Germline CDR1 is SGHVS and CDR2 is FNYEAQ. The CDR3 sequence: CASSLSAEGADEQYF. DNA of the CDR3: TGTGCCAGCAGCTTATCTGCGGAGGGGGCAGACGAGCAGTACTTC.

V gene TRBV6-1 combines with J gene TRBJ2-3, with 8 bases identical to TRBD2. The V gene end was trimmed by 6 bases and the J gene end by 10 bases; junction bases not matched to a gene: 15. CDR1 and CDR2 (germline): MNHNS, SASEGT. This CDR3 region has 15 residues. The CDR3 is CASSEQAGGTGAQYF. CDR3 sequence (DNA): TGTGCCAGCAGCGAACAGGCGGGGGGCACCGGGGCGCAGTATTTT.

On this clonotype: A read error may produce the germline difference seen at one junction end. CDR3 sequence (DNA): TGTGCCAGCAGTCCCCGGGCGGGGCGGGGTGGCAAAAACATGCAGTACTTC. Its protein product is CASSPRAGRGGKNMQYF. This chain uses TRBV27 with TRBJ2-4, with D maybe TRBD2 (6 bases). The CDR3 runs to 17 residues. In germline, CDR1 is MNHEY, CDR2 SMNVEV (reference sequence).

The table lists this clonotype with a few counts. J is TRBJ2-1 and V is TRBV27; D is undetermined. This CDR3 contains 15 residues. With 5 bases removed from V and 7 bases from J, the gap between germline ends came to 18 bases. The germline V gene encodes CDR1 MNHEY and CDR2 SMNVEV (reference sequence). The CDR3 DNA reads as TGTGCCAGCAGTGTCAGCAACCCAAAGGTAAATGAGCAGTTCTTC. Its translation: CASSVSNPKVNEQFF.

This sequence joins TRBV7-2 and TRBJ2-3; D gene unclear. CDR3 length: 15 amino acids. V was trimmed by 6 bases and J by 0 bases, leaving 13 bases between them. CDR1 and CDR2 (germline): SGHTA, FQGNSA. Written as DNA, the CDR3 is TGTGCCAGCAGGATCCACAGAGATAGCACAGATACGCAGTATTTT. Amino acids: CASRIHRDSTDTQYF.

On this clonotype itself: Compared with germline, one end of the junction differs, possibly owing to a read error. This chain connects TRBV6-1 to TRBJ2-1; the D gene is possibly TRBD2 (5 bases). The germline V gene has CDR1 MNHNS and CDR2 SASEGT. This CDR3 is built from 14 residues. CDR3 sequence reads: CASSLFSSTDAQFF. CDR3 coding DNA: TGTGCCAGCAGTCTCTTTTCTAGCACAGATGCGCAGTTTTTC.

The chain recombines TRBV10-2 with TRBJ2-4; a weak D match, TRBD2 (5 bases). CDR3 length: 13 amino acids. V lost 8 bases, J lost 8 bases, and 16 bases lay in between. The V gene's germline CDR1 is WSHSY and CDR2 SAAADI. Here the CDR3 DNA reads TGCGCCAGCGGGGAGAGAGCAGAAGACATTCAGTACTTC. Its protein product is CASGERAEDIQYF.

This chain links TRBV6-1 with TRBJ2-2, with D possibly called TRBD1 or TRBD2 (5 bases each). CDR3 length: 15 residues. Germline V gene sequence: CDR1 MNHNS, CDR2 SASEGT. Trimming pared 6 bases from V and 16 bases from J, leaving 27 bases between. CDR3 amino acids: CASSLQAGSTGTQFF. DNA of the CDR3: TGTGCCAGCAGCCTCCAGGCTGGGAGTACCGGGACGCAGTTTTTT.

This clonotype was counted between two and nine times. This sequence joins TRBV7-3 and TRBJ2-5, with D possibly TRBD2 on 6 matching bases. Trimming shortened V by 4 bases and J by 5 bases, and 17 bases separated the two germline ends. CDR1 is SGHTA and CDR2 is FQGTGA in the germline V gene. CDR3 length: 15 residues. CDR3 sequence: CASSSLGEVGETQYF. CDR3 DNA: TGTGCCAGCAGCTCACTAGGGGAGGTGGGGGAGACCCAGTACTTC.

The chain uses TRBV11-2 and TRBJ2-1, with 12 positions matching TRBD2. This CDR3 is 20 amino acids long. Germline CDR1 SGHAT, CDR2 FQNNGV. Unmatched junction bases numbered 10, after V lost 1 base and J lost 0 bases. Here the CDR3 reads CASSLVVLAGGRSSYNEQFF. The CDR3, as DNA: TGTGCCAGCAGCTTAGTTGTCCTAGCGGGAGGGAGAAGCTCCTACAATGAGCAGTTCTTC.

This clonotype occurred many times. The V and J genes are TRBV6-2 or TRBV6-3 and TRBJ2-3; D is tentatively TRBD1 or TRBD2 (5 bases each). CDR1 is MNHEY and CDR2 is SVGEGT in the germline V gene. The CDR3 length is 17 residues. V shed 5 bases and J shed 4 bases, with 22 bases lying between them. CDR3 protein: CASSPWTQRADPDTQYF. In DNA, the CDR3 is TGTGCCAGCAGTCCCTGGACACAGAGGGCCGATCCAGATACGCAGTATTTT.

This clonotype has a handful of counts. The chain joins TRBV6-1 to TRBJ2-1, with TRBD1 identical over 8 bases. Gene TRBJ2-5 matches the end of the DNA better, so the J call may be wrong. Germline CDR1 reads MNHNS; CDR2 reads SASEGT. The CDR3 covers 14 residues. The CDR3 protein is CASSGPDRVETQYF. Here the CDR3 DNA reads TGTGCCAGCAGTGGCCCGGACAGGGTTGAGACCCAGTACTTC.

The gene calls are TRBV4-1 and TRBJ1-2; no clear D gene. The CDR3 sequence is 12 residues long. Germline CDR1 and CDR2: MGHRA and YSYEKL. V shed 5 bases and J shed 10 bases, with 14 bases lying between them. The CDR3, as DNA: TGCGCCAGCAGCGCTATTAGCCAGGACTACACCTTC. Protein sequence: CASSAISQDYTF.

On this clonotype: A much more abundant neighbour one base away suggests this may be a read error. The gene calls are TRBV6-1 and TRBJ2-1, with TRBD2 identical over 8 bases. CDR3 size: 16 residues. V dropped 3 bases and J dropped 10; count of bases not matched to a gene: 14. Germline V lookup: CDR1 MNHNS, CDR2 SASEGT. The CDR3 nucleotides read TGTGCCAGCAGTGATGATAGCGGGACTCGCTTCTACGAGCAGTTCTTC. Protein: CASSDDSGTRFYEQFF.

By share, this clonotype ranks as medium-sized. The CDR3: CASRRSPMAGWIRNTGELFF. CDR3 nucleotides: TGTGCCAGCAGACGATCCCCTATGGCGGGGTGGATTAGGAACACCGGGGAGCTGTTTTTT. V and J are TRBV6-5 and TRBJ2-2, with a possible D match to TRBD2 (6 bases). Trimming stripped 6 bases from V and 1 base from J, with 27 bases between. Per germline, CDR1 MNHEY and CDR2 SVGAGI. This CDR3 is built from 20 residues.

This clonotype showed up many times. CDR3 nucleotides: TGTGCCAGCAGTGAAACATTAAACTATGGCTACACCTTC. This codes for CASSETLNYGYTF. The rearrangement joins TRBV6-1 to TRBJ1-2; D is unresolved. Germline CDR1 and CDR2: MNHNS and SASEGT. Trimming took off 2 bases at V and 2 bases at J, with 6 bases between the two ends. The CDR3 runs to 13 residues.

Comments on this clonotype: Since the CDR3 does not end with the conserved phenylalanine or tryptophan, this likely comes from a read error. The DNA is left out, because the CDR3 cannot be placed on it with certainty; the CDR3 is given as TCRdb lists it. The chain couples TRBV6-5 to TRBJ2-4; the table's D call TRBD2 went unverified against the DNA. The germline CDR1 and CDR2 sequences are MNHEY and SVGAGI. Termini included, the CDR3 measures 20 amino acids. CDR3 sequence: CASSYAAAGPALGTALGTAA.